A single sample gave rise to the 5 T cell receptor delta chains below, sequenced in a study of Vδ1+ human thymocytes. Study conclusions and caveats: Thymic TRG and TRD repertoires appeared highly polyclonal.

Their antigens are not known. Extracted RNA was reverse transcribed into cDNA. The CDR3 regions were amplified by multiplex PCR from V-gene primers to a constant-region primer. TCRdb reprocessed the multiplex PCR reads through CATT. Found here are about 58,000 delta-chain clones, approximately 15% of them singletons; the top ten hold about 0.38%. The sequencing input was Vdelta1+ gamma-delta thymocytes from the thymus. Subset indicated: FACS-sorted CD3+ TCRalphabeta- TCRVdelta1+ TCRVdelta2- thymocytes. The receptors derive from a girl under three years old who had congenital heart surgery.

This chain joins TRDV1 and TRDJ1; D is ambiguous. The germline V and J ends were trimmed by 1 base and 4 bases, with 7 bases remaining between them. The length of the CDR3 is 13 residues. Per the germline V gene, CDR1 is TSWWSYY and CDR2 is QGS. As DNA, the CDR3 is TGTGCTCTTGGGGAACCGAAGAGCGATAAACTCATCTTT. It yields the protein CALGEPKSDKLIF.

This clone has only a few counts. This sequence joins TRDV1 and TRDJ1; tentatively, D is TRDD3 (6 bases). V dropped 3 bases and J dropped 7 bases, with 21 bases sitting between them. Germline-derived CDR1 and CDR2 are TSWWSYY and QGS. CDR3 size: 16 residues. This CDR3 reads CALGDVGGVPLGKLIF. CDR3 sequence (DNA): TGTGCTCTTGGGGATGTGGGGGGCGTCCCGCTTGGTAAACTCATCTTT.

The rearrangement uses TRDV2 and TRDJ1; possible D gene TRDD2, 5 bases. The CDR3 has 19 residues. V lost 2 bases to trimming and J lost 10 bases, with 34 bases between them. From germline, CDR1 is GEAIGNYY and CDR2 EKD. In DNA form, the CDR3 reads TGTGCCTGTGACAGAGGGGCCTTCTTCCCTGATCGCTGTTTCGGCTCACTCATCTTT. Translated: CACDRGAFFPDRCFGSLIF.

This clone has only a few counts. The chain is built from TRDV1 and TRDJ1, with TRDD3 identical over 11 bases. V dropped 0 bases and J dropped 1; count of bases not matched to a gene: 16. The CDR3 runs to 21 residues. Germline V CDR1 and CDR2: TSWWSYY, QGS. Here the CDR3 DNA reads TGTGCTCTTGGGGAACTTGCCCCCTACGTACTGGGGGATAGGGGCACCGATAAACTCATCTTT. It translates to CALGELAPYVLGDRGTDKLIF.

The chain uses TRDV1 and TRDJ1; D is unresolved. V lost 2 bases to trimming and J lost 0 bases, with 22 bases between them. Germline CDR1 reads TSWWSYY; CDR2 reads QGS. This CDR3 is 19 amino acids long. The CDR3 loop reads CALGEIKFNFPAYTDKLIF. The CDR3 nucleotides read TGTGCTCTTGGGGAAATAAAATTTAATTTCCCCGCTTACACCGATAAACTCATCTTT.